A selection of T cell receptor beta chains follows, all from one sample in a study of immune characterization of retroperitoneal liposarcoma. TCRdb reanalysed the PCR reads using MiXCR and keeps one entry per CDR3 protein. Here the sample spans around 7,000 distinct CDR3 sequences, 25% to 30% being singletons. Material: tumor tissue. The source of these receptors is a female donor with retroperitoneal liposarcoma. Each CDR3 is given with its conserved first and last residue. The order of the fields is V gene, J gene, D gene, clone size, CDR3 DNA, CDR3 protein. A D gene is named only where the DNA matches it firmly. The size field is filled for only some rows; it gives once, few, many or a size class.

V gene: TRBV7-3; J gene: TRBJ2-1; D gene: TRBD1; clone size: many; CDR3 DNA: TGTGCCAGCAGCTTGGCGGGACAGGAGGACAATGAGCAGTTCTTC; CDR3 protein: CASSLAGQEDNEQFF
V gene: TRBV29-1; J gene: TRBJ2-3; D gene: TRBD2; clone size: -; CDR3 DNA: TGCAGCGTTGAAGCGGAGGGACTAGCCTCAGATACGCAGTATTTT; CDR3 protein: CSVEAEGLASDTQYF
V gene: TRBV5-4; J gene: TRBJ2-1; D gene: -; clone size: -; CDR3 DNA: TGTGCCAGCAGCTTCATCGGGGGTGACAATGAGCAGTTCTTC; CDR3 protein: CASSFIGGDNEQFF
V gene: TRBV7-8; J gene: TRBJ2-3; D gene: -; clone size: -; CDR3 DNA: TGTGCCAGCAGCTTATTCGGACAGGCCCTCCCCGGGGGCGCAGATACGCAGTATTTT; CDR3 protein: CASSLFGQALPGGADTQYF
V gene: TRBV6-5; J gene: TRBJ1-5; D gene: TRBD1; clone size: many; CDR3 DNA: TGTGCCAGCAGACAGGGGGGAATCAATCAGCCCCAGCATTTT; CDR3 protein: CASRQGGINQPQHF
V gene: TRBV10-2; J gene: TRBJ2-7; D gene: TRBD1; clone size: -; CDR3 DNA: TGCGCCAGCAGGAGGGGGTCCGGGACAGGGAGTGTCTACGAGCAGTACTTC; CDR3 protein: CASRRGSGTGSVYEQYF
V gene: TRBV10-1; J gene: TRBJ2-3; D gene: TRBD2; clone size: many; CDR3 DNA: TGCGCCAGCAGTGGACTAGCGGCAACAGATACGCAGTATTTT; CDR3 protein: CASSGLAATDTQYF
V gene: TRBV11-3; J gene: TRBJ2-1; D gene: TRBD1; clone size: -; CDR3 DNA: TGTGCCAGCAGCTTAGGGAATCCCGGTAACAGGGGAACCCAGTTCTTC; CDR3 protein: CASSLGNPGNRGTQFF
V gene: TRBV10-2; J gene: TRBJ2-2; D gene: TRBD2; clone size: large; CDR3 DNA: TGCGCCAGCAGTGAGACGGGAGGAACCGGGGAGCTGTTTTTT; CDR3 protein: CASSETGGTGELFF
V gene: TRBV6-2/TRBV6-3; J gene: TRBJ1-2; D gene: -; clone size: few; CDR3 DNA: TGTGCCAGCAGTTCTCCGATGGGGTATGGCTACACCTTC; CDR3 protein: CASSSPMGYGYTF
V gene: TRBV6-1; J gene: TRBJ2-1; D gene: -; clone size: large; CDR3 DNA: TGTGCCAGCAGACCTAGGGGCTTACCGTCTCGCGCTGAGCAGTTCTTC; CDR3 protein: CASRPRGLPSRAEQFF
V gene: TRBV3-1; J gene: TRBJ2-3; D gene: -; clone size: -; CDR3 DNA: TGTGCCAGCAGCCTCGGAAATACGCAGTATTTT; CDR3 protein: CASSLGNTQYF
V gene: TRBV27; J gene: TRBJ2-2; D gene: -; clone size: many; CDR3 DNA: TGTGCCAGCAGCAAGGGGTCACCCGGGGAGCTGTTTTTT; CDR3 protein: CASSKGSPGELFF
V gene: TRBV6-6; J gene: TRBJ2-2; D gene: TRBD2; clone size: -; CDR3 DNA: TGTGCCAGCAGTTACTCTTCTAGCGGGACCTTCACCGGGGAGCTGTTTTTT; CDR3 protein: CASSYSSSGTFTGELFF
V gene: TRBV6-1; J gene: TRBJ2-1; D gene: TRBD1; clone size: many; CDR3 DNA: TGTGCCAGCAGTCAAGACAGGGGACAGACCCAGTTCTTC; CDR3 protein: CASSQDRGQTQFF
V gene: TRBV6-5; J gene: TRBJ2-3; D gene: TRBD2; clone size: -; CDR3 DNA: TGTGCCAGCAGTTTTCTAGCAGCGGGAGGGGGGTATACGCAGTATTTT; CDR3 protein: CASSFLAAGGGYTQYF
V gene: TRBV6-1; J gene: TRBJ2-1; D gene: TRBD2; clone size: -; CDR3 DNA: TGTGCCAGCAGTCCTGGTGGGGGGGGAGTGCACGAGCAGTTCTTC; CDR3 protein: CASSPGGGGVHEQFF
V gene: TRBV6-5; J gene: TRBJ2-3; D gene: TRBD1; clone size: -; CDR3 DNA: TGTGCCAGCAGTTACGGGGGACAGAAAGATACGCAGTATTTT; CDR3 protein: CASSYGGQKDTQYF
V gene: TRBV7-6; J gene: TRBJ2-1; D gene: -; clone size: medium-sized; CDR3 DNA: TGTGCCAGCAGCCGTAGCCAACACTACGAGCAGTTCTTC; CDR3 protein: CASSRSQHYEQFF
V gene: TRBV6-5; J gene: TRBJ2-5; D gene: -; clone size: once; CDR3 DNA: TGTGCCAGCGGACGTGGGGGTGGGGAGACCCAGTACTTC; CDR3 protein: CASGRGGGETQYF
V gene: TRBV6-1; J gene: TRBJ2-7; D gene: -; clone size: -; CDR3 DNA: TGTGCCAGCAGGCAGCCCGGGAACGAGCAGTACTTC; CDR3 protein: CASRQPGNEQYF
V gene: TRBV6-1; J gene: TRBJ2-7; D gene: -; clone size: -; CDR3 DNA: TGTGCCAGCAGTGAAGTCCTCCCTTACGAGCAGTACTTC; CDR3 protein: CASSEVLPYEQYF
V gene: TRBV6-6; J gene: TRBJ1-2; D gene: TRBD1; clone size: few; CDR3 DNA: TGTGCCAGCAGTTACCACGGCTCAGGGGGCCATGGCTACACCTTC; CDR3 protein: CASSYHGSGGHGYTF
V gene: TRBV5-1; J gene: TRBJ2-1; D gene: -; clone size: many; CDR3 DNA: TGCGCCAGCAGCTTGCGGGTCAGGGGCGGTGAGCAGTTCTTC; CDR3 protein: CASSLRVRGGEQFF
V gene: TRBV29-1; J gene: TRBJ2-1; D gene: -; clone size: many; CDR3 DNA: TGCAGCGTCTTGTTGAATGAGCAGTTCTTC; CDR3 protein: CSVLLNEQFF
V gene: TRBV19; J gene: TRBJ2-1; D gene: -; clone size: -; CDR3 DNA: TGTGCCAGTAGTATAGAGACTCCGGATGAGCAGTTCTTC; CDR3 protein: CASSIETPDEQFF
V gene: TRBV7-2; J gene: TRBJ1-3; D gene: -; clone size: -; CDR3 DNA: TGTGCCAGCAGCTTAGGGGGGGGCGGGGGAAACACCATATATTTT; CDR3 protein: CASSLGGGGGNTIYF
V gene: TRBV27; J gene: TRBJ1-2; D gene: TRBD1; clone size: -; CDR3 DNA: TGTGCCAGCAGTCCCTCCAGGGGGCAGGACTATGGCTACACCTTC; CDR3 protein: CASSPSRGQDYGYTF